These 18 T cell receptor beta chains came from one sample sequenced in a study of shared clonotypes between healthy human individuals. The data were produced by immunoSEQ multiplex PCR, yet TCRdb's version contains in-frame clones alone and is incomplete. The sample records about 1 million clones, about 70% being singletons. What was sequenced was memory CD4+ T cells sorted from blood. As to subset: CD45RA-negative fraction. All receptors derive from a man younger than 35 in good health.

This clone was seen a few times. V usage is TRBV9 and J usage is TRBJ1-2, with D perhaps TRBD1 (6 bases). Between the trimmed V and J ends, which lost 3 bases and 13 bases, there was a span of 16 bases. From germline, CDR1 is SGDLS and CDR2 YYNGEE. The CDR3 has 12 residues. CDR3 residues: CASSASPGAFTF. CDR3 nucleotides: TGTGCCAGCAGCGCGTCGCCGGGGGCCTTCACCTTC.

The V call is TRBV6-6, the J call TRBJ2-7; a possible D gene is TRBD1 (5 bases). V was clipped by 6 bases and J by 6 bases, with 12 bases between them. CDR1 and CDR2 from the germline V gene are MNHNY and SVGAGI (reference sequence). This CDR3 spans 12 amino acids. This chain's CDR3 is CASSTQAFEQYF. The CDR3 nucleotides are TGTGCCAGCAGCACACAGGCATTCGAGCAGTACTTC.

This clone was detected only once. J is TRBJ1-1 and V is TRBV18, with unresolved D. The CDR3 sequence is 13 residues long. Germline V lookup: CDR1 KGHSH, CDR2 LQKENI. V was clipped by 6 bases and J by 4 bases, with 12 bases between them. The CDR3 DNA is TGTGCCAGCTCTCTAGAGTACGGCACTGAAGCTTTCTTT. As protein: CASSLEYGTEAFF.

The chain is built from TRBV9 and TRBJ2-3; D unresolved. Germline CDR1 is SGDLS and CDR2 is YYNGEE. The CDR3 spans 15 residues. Trimming removed 0 bases at V and 6 bases at J, with 14 bases between. The CDR3 DNA reads TGTGCCAGCAGCGTAGTCCCAGGATTCCGTGATACGCAGTATTTT. Residues: CASSVVPGFRDTQYF.

CDR3 bases: TGTGCCAGCAGCCCCGGGGCGGGGGGCGGCAATGAGCAGTTCTTC. Protein product: CASSPGAGGGNEQFF. The rearrangement links TRBV11-3 to TRBJ2-1; 8 bases are a match to TRBD2. This CDR3 contains 15 residues. Germline CDR1 is SGHNT and CDR2 is YENEEA. The J segment lost 6 bases and the V segment lost 5 bases, leaving 9 bases of the junction unmatched.

As for this clone: The sample holds other DNA sequences that translate to the same CDR3. The chain is built from TRBV7-2 and TRBJ2-7, with D perhaps assigned TRBD1 or TRBD2 (6 bases each). This CDR3 contains 12 residues. Trimming shortened V by 5 bases and J by 4 bases, and 9 bases separated the two germline ends. CDR1 and CDR2 from the germline V gene are SGHTA and FQGNSA. The CDR3 reads CASSQGGYEQYF. CDR3 nucleotide sequence: TGTGCCAGCAGCCAAGGGGGGTACGAGCAGTACTTC.

The V call is TRBV10-2, the J call TRBJ2-2; D remains ambiguous. The CDR3 has 18 amino acids. The germline gives CDR1 WSHSY, CDR2 SAAADI. Trimming pared 3 bases from V and 4 bases from J, leaving 21 bases between. The CDR3 nucleotides read TGCGCCAGCAGTGAATTCCCCGTTTTCGGCACTGGCACCGGGGAGCTGTTTTTT. It is translated as CASSEFPVFGTGTGELFF.

As concerns this clone: Within the sample, other DNA sequences also encode this same CDR3. The V gene is TRBV18, the J gene TRBJ1-2, with no clear D. This CDR3 is 13 amino acids long. From germline, CDR1 is KGHSH and CDR2 LQKENI. The ends were cut back, 1 base at V and 3 bases at J, with 6 bases in the middle. The CDR3 DNA reads as TGTGCCAGCTCACCACGGACGGACTATGGCTACACCTTC. This translates into CASSPRTDYGYTF.

The rearrangement joins TRBV30 to TRBJ2-2; a possible D gene is TRBD2 (5 bases). The V gene lost 4 bases and the J gene lost 4 bases, with 10 bases spanning the gap. This CDR3 has 13 residues. The V gene's germline CDR1 is GTSNPN and CDR2 SVGIG (reference sequence). CDR3 region: CAWNGGSTGELFF. The CDR3 DNA is TGTGCCTGGAACGGAGGCAGCACCGGGGAGCTGTTTTTT.

This clone was seen more than once but under ten times. Other DNA sequences from this sample encode an identical CDR3 as well. The V call is TRBV19, the J call TRBJ2-7; the D call may be TRBD1 or TRBD2 (5 bases each). Germline V gives CDR1 LNHDA, CDR2 SQIVND (reference sequence). Trimming shortened V by 5 bases and J by 1 base, and 12 bases separated the two germline ends. The CDR3 is 14 amino acids. This CDR3 is CASSFRDGSYEQYF. For the CDR3, the DNA is TGTGCCAGTAGTTTCCGGGACGGTTCCTACGAGCAGTACTTC.

The gene calls are TRBV4-3 and TRBJ2-3; possible D gene TRBD2, 6 bases. The germline V and J ends were trimmed by 0 bases and 1 base, with 11 bases remaining between them. This CDR3 region has 16 residues. In germline, CDR1 is LGHNA, CDR2 YSLEER. The CDR3 loop reads CASSQDGLAGTDTQYF. DNA for the CDR3: TGCGCCAGCAGCCAAGATGGGTTAGCGGGCACAGATACGCAGTATTTT.

This chain links TRBV30 with TRBJ2-1; D ambiguous. The CDR3 spans 12 residues. Germline V CDR1 and CDR2: GTSNPN, SVGIG (reference sequence). Trimming took 0 bases from V and 7 from J, leaving 7 bases between them. In DNA form, the CDR3 reads TGTGCCTGGAGTGTTAGTGTAAATGAGCAGTTCTTC. Residues: CAWSVSVNEQFF. Full variable domain (remainder filled in from reference TRBV30 and TRBJ2-1): SQTIHQWPATLVQPVGSPLSLECTVEGTSNPNLYWYRQAAGRGLQLLFYSVGIGQISSEVPQNLSASRPQDRQFILSSKKLLLSDSGFYLCAWSVSVNEQFFGPGTRLTVL.

CDR3 residues: CATRRDRGPYEQYF. CDR3 nucleotides: TGTGCCACCAGAAGGGACAGGGGGCCCTACGAGCAGTACTTC. The V call is TRBV15, the J call TRBJ2-7; TRBD1 matches 12 bases. Germline-derived CDR1 and CDR2 are LNHNV and YYDKDF (reference sequence). The CDR3 totals 14 residues. The J segment lost 2 bases and the V segment lost 6 bases, leaving 2 bases of the junction unmatched.

This clone appeared a few times. The chain couples TRBV7-9 to TRBJ2-5; D unresolved. The CDR3 contains 11 residues. Trimming pared 8 bases from V and 7 bases from J, leaving 11 bases between. Germline-derived CDR1 and CDR2 are SEHNR and FQNEAQ (reference sequence). The CDR3 DNA is TGTGCCAGCGCCCTAGAAGGGACCCAGTACTTC. Translating gives CASALEGTQYF.

This rearrangement joins TRBV6-1 to TRBJ2-1, with D possibly matching TRBD1 (6 bases). Trimming stripped 0 bases from V and 7 bases from J, with 10 bases between. The CDR3 spans 14 residues. Per germline, CDR1 MNHNS and CDR2 SASEGT. The CDR3 DNA follows: TGTGCCAGCAGTGAAGCGCAGGGGTGGAATGAGCAGTTCTTC. The encoded protein is CASSEAQGWNEQFF.

This clone was seen a single time. The chain links TRBV28 to TRBJ2-3, with D possibly matching TRBD2 (6 bases). Trimming shortened V by 3 bases and J by 0 bases, and 16 bases separated the two germline ends. This CDR3 spans 17 amino acids. CDR1 is MDHEN, CDR2 SYDVKM, per germline. CDR3 DNA: TGTGCCAGCAGTTTGGCGGGGTACGCTGCTAGCACAGATACGCAGTATTTT. Its translation is CASSLAGYAASTDTQYF.

As DNA, the CDR3 is TGTGCCAGCCAACAGGGGGCGCGGTCCGGCAATCAGCCCCAGCATTTT. It is translated as CASQQGARSGNQPQHF. The genes are TRBV19 and TRBJ1-5, with 9 bases aligning to TRBD1. In germline, CDR1 is LNHDA, CDR2 SQIVND (reference sequence). V lost 9 bases, J lost 2 bases, and 11 bases stayed unmatched. The CDR3 extends over 16 amino acids. Based on the CDR3 plus reference TRBV19 and TRBJ1-5, the full variable domain is DGGITQSPKYLFRKEGQNVTLSCEQNLNHDAMYWYRQDPGQGLRLIYYSQIVNDFQKGDIAEGYSVSREKKESFPLTVTSAQKNPTAFYLCASQQGARSGNQPQHFGDGTRLSIL.

The CDR3 here is CATGGEAGNTIYF. In nucleotides, the CDR3 is TGTGCCACCGGGGGGGAAGCTGGAAACACCATATATTTT. This sequence joins TRBV28 and TRBJ1-3, with a possible D match to TRBD1 (5 bases). The CDR3 is 13 amino acids. V was clipped by 10 bases and J by 2 bases, with 12 bases between them. In germline, CDR1 is MDHEN, CDR2 SYDVKM.